The entry below gives a single TCR beta chain sequence along with its context. Its antigen is unknown. The entry originates in a study of response to subunit inactivated influenza vaccine. General study results and limits: Each seasonal influenza vaccination, the authors suggested, recruits few new T cells.

The CDR3 loop spans 16 amino acids. Deletions cut 0 bases from V and 0 bases from J, with 9 bases between. The germline gives CDR1 ENHRY, CDR2 SYGVKD. Via MiXCR, TCRdb re-called the RT-PCR reads, giving one row per CDR3 protein. The table records roughly 790,000 distinct CDR3 sequences, less than 25% of them present only once. The sequenced sample was PBMCs from blood, obtained 4 to 6 days after vaccination. V is TRBV10-3 and J is TRBJ2-4, with D unclear. The receptor was derived from a man in his fifties who received an inactivated influenza vaccine. The CDR3 reads CAISESINLAKNIQYF. For the CDR3, the DNA is TGTGCCATCAGTGAGTCCATTAACCTAGCCAAAAACATTCAGTACTTC.